This T cell receptor beta chain derives from a study of lymphopenia after photon versus proton radiotherapy. Regarding the study as a whole: Authors raise, but do not show, better survival with proton therapy.

The data were produced by immunoSEQ multiplex PCR, yet TCRdb's version contains in-frame clones alone and is incomplete. The repertoire holds 65,000 to 70,000 clones, with roughly 91% as singletons. This clone was counted between two and nine times. The antigen is undetermined. The CDR3 contains 11 residues. Germline V gene sequence: CDR1 GTSNPN, CDR2 SVGIG (reference sequence). Deletions cut 0 bases from V and 10 bases from J, with 9 bases between. The specimen comprised peripheral blood, sampled from a patient treated with photon-based radiotherapy. The receptor's source is a woman aged 65 to 85 with pancreatic cancer. V is TRBV30 and J is TRBJ1-2; D gene unclear. The CDR3 region is CAWSVERAYTF. CDR3 coding DNA: TGTGCCTGGAGTGTAGAGCGAGCCTACACCTTC.